Listed below are T cell receptor beta chains from one sample, sequenced in a study of shared clonotypes between healthy human individuals. Clones were sequenced by immunoSEQ multiplex PCR, and TCRdb holds only the in-frame ones, with some missing. The sample includes roughly 770,000 clones, 95% to 97% seen only once; the top ten take over 0.2%. Sequenced material: naive CD8+ T cells sorted from blood. The source of these receptors is a man aged 25 to 40 in good health. The CDR3 runs from the conserved cysteine through the conserved F or W. Fields, in order: J gene, V gene, clone size, D gene, CDR3 protein, CDR3 DNA. D genes are given only for firm matches. Clone size is given for some rows only: seen once, a few or many times, or a class if the clone is expanded.

>TRBJ2-7|TRBV5-1|NA|TRBD1
CASSPRDRDGSYEQYF
TGCGCCAGCAGCCCCAGGGACAGGGACGGGTCCTACGAGCAGTACTTC
>TRBJ1-2|TRBV7-9|NA|NA
CASSVSFYGYTF
TGTGCCAGCAGCGTGAGTTTCTATGGCTACACCTTC
>TRBJ1-3|TRBV6-5|NA|NA
CASLQGIGDTIYF
TGTGCCAGTTTACAGGGAATTGGAGACACCATATATTTT
>TRBJ1-2|TRBV6-1|NA|NA
CASSSFYGYTF
TGTGCCAGCAGTTCATTCTATGGCTACACCTTC
>TRBJ2-1|TRBV11-2|NA|TRBD2
CASSQPGLEDNEQFF
TGTGCCAGCAGCCAACCGGGACTAGAAGACAATGAGCAGTTCTTC
>TRBJ2-7|TRBV5-4|once|NA
CASSLLADPYEQYF
TGTGCCAGCAGCTTGTTAGCGGACCCCTACGAGCAGTACTTC
>TRBJ1-4|TRBV29-1|NA|TRBD1
CSALDRGSEKLFF
TGCAGCGCTTTGGACAGGGGATCTGAAAAACTGTTTTTT
>TRBJ2-7|TRBV10-2|NA|TRBD2
CASSSGGTYEQYF
TGCGCCAGTTCTAGCGGGGGGACCTACGAGCAGTACTTC
>TRBJ2-4|TRBV7-9|NA|TRBD2
CASSSPGLAVAKNIQYF
TGTGCCAGCAGCTCTCCGGGACTAGCGGTAGCCAAAAACATTCAGTACTTC
>TRBJ2-2|TRBV30|NA|TRBD2
CAGGVTGELFF
TGTGCCGGGGGGGTCACCGGGGAGCTGTTTTTT
>TRBJ2-7|TRBV4-1|once|TRBD1
CASSLKTGTGNTYEQYF
TGCGCCAGCAGCCTAAAAACCGGGACAGGGAATACCTACGAGCAGTACTTC